The entry below describes one T cell receptor beta chain. Its matching antigen is unknown. The CDR3 loop spans 14 amino acids. Germline-derived CDR1 and CDR2 are SGHRS and YFSETQ. Unmatched junction bases numbered 4, after V lost 0 bases and J lost 5 bases. It was with a sample-barcoded 5' primer and a J-beta primer mix that a second PCR of roughly 7 to 12 cycles was run. TCRdb re-called the 5' RACE reads through MiXCR, storing one row per CDR3 protein. The table lists 1,800,000 or so distinct CDR3 sequences, roughly 43% of them singletons. The sample belongs to a study of blood T cells in healthy people across ages. Study-level background: Roughly one uniquely barcoded beta molecule per two T cells was captured. Study-wide findings and caveats: Investigators treated diversity estimates from one million T cells as underestimates.

Donation came from healthy Caucasian individuals in Russia who were aged roughly 6 to 100. In each sample, at least 7 million PBMCs were isolated. The rearrangement uses TRBV5-1 and TRBJ1-1, with 7 bases that match TRBD1. Sequencing was carried out using blood. This sequence originates from a human donor in good health. In DNA, the CDR3 is TGCGCCAGCAGCTTGGGGGACAGCGGGACTGAAGCTTTCTTT. Protein product: CASSLGDSGTEAFF.